One sample yielded the 7 T cell receptor beta chains listed below, sequenced in a study of beta chain features in type 1 diabetes. Of the isolated RNA, all was reverse transcribed, and so the sequenced material was expressed TCRB transcripts. Sequencing was performed with immunoSEQ multiplex PCR; in TCRdb, only in-frame clones are kept and a portion is missing. The table includes about half a million clones, more than 9.5% detected once. Material for sequencing was naive CD4+ T cells from blood. The receptors stem from a woman aged 18-35 years in good health.

This clone has more than one count but fewer than ten. Other DNA sequences from this sample encode an identical CDR3 as well. The chain recombines TRBV5-4 with TRBJ2-1, with 8 positions matching TRBD1. This CDR3 has 15 amino acids. V trimming: 2 bases; J trimming: 1 base; junction bases outside the gene matches: 2. Looked up from germline, CDR1 is SGHNT and CDR2 is YYREEE (reference sequence). CDR3 bases: TGTGCCAGCAGCTTCGACAGGGGTTCCTACAATGAGCAGTTCTTC. Residues: CASSFDRGSYNEQFF.

This rearrangement joins TRBV9 to TRBJ2-1; 10 bases align to TRBD1. The CDR3 covers 18 residues. The germline CDR1 and CDR2 sequences are SGDLS and YYNGEE. The V and J ends lost 0 bases and 2 bases, in that order; junction bases with no gene match: 8. The CDR3 is CASSVVGPDRGPYNEQFF. Here the CDR3 DNA reads TGTGCCAGCAGCGTAGTGGGCCCCGACAGGGGGCCCTACAATGAGCAGTTCTTC.

In regard to this clone: Other DNA sequences in the sample encode the same CDR3. The V call is TRBV7-2, the J call TRBJ2-1; TRBD2 matches 7 bases. V shed 2 bases, J shed 7 bases, and the junction held 2 bases outside the gene matches. CDR3 length: 13 amino acids. Germline V lookup: CDR1 SGHTA, CDR2 FQGNSA. The CDR3 loop is CASSLRAGNEQFF. The CDR3 bases are TGTGCCAGCAGCTTAAGAGCGGGAAATGAGCAGTTCTTC.

This clone was seen a handful of times. CDR3 DNA sequence: TGTGCCAGCAGCCCGCGAGATGGGTCAGCCGATGAGCAGTTCTTC. This encodes CASSPRDGSADEQFF. The J gene is TRBJ2-1, the V gene TRBV7-2; no clear D gene. The CDR3 runs to 15 residues. The germline gives CDR1 SGHTA, CDR2 FQGNSA. V lost 5 bases and J lost 8, with 19 bases in between.

V and J are TRBV29-1 and TRBJ2-5; the D gene is possibly TRBD1 (5 bases). The germline gives CDR1 SQVTM, CDR2 ANQGSEA. There are 13 residues in the CDR3. V lost 4 bases and J 2 bases, leaving 11 bases between the germline ends. This chain's CDR3 is CSVVQGLQETQYF. The CDR3 DNA sequence: TGCAGCGTTGTCCAGGGCCTACAAGAGACCCAGTACTTC.

In DNA, the CDR3 is TGTGCCATCAGTGGGAGGCCGGGGGGCGAACAAAACAATGAGCAGTTCTTC. Protein: CAISGRPGGEQNNEQFF. The chain uses TRBV10-3 and TRBJ2-1; possible D gene TRBD2, 7 bases. V lost 4 bases and J lost 5, with 21 bases in between. The CDR3 totals 17 residues. The V gene's germline CDR1 is ENHRY and CDR2 SYGVKD.

The gene calls are TRBV27 and TRBJ2-7, with a tentative D call TRBD1 (6 bases). Trimming shortened V by 3 bases and J by 5 bases, and 14 bases separated the two germline ends. In germline, CDR1 is MNHEY, CDR2 SMNVEV (reference sequence). CDR3 length: 14 amino acids. CDR3 residues: CASSFDRITHEQYF. The CDR3 region has the DNA TGTGCCAGCAGTTTCGACAGGATTACCCACGAGCAGTACTTC.